Below, one T cell receptor (beta chain) is given with its context. TCRdb keeps only in-frame clones here, not all; method: immunoSEQ multiplex PCR. The table lists 110,000 to 150,000 clones, approximately 88% of them singletons. This sample is part of a study of blood T cell repertoires in COVID-19. V lost 3 bases, J lost 4 bases, and 8 bases stayed unmatched. Looked up from germline, CDR1 is GTSNPN and CDR2 is SVGIG (reference sequence). The CDR3 contains 14 residues. The sequenced sample consisted of peripheral blood. The sequence was obtained from a woman aged 45 to 65 with acute or convalescent COVID-19. The V gene is TRBV30, the J gene TRBJ1-2, with 7 nucleotides matching TRBD1. CDR3 protein: CAWRGDSPIYGYTF. Here the CDR3 DNA reads TGTGCCTGGAGGGGGGACAGCCCCATCTATGGCTACACCTTC. Full variable domain (rest looked up from reference TRBV30 and TRBJ1-2): SQTIHQWPATLVQPVGSPLSLECTVEGTSNPNLYWYRQAAGRGLQLLFYSVGIGQISSEVPQNLSASRPQDRQFILSSKKLLLSDSGFYLCAWRGDSPIYGYTFGSGTRLTVV.